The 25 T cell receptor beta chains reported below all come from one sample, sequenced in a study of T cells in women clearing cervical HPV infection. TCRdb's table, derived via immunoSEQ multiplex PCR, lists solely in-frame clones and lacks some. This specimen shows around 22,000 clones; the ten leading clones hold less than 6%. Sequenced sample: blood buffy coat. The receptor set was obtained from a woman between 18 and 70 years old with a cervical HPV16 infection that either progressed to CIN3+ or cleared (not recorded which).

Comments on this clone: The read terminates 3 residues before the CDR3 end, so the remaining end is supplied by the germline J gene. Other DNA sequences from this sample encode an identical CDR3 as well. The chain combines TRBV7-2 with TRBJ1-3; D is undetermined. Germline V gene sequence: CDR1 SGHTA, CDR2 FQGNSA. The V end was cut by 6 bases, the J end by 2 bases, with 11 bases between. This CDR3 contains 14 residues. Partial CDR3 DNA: TGTGCCAGCAGACCAGGAGGAACTGGAAACACC. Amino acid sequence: CASRPGGTGNT. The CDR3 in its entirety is CASRPGGTGNTIYF.

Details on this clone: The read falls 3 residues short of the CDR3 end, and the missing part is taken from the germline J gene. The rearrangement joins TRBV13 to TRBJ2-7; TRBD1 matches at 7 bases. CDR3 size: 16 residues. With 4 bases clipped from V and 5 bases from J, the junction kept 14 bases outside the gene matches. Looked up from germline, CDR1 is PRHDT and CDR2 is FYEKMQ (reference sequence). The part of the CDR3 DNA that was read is TGTGCCAGCAGCTCCTATCTATCAGGGGGAATCGACGAG. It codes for CASSSYLSGGIDE. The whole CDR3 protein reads CASSSYLSGGIDEQYF.

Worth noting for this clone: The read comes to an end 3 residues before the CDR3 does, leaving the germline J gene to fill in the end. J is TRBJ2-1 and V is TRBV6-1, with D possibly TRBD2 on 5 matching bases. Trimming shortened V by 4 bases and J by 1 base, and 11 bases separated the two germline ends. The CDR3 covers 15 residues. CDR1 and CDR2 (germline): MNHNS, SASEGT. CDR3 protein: CASSAEGLSYNEQFF. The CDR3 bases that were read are TGTGCCAGCAGTGCTGAGGGCCTTTCCTACAATGAG.

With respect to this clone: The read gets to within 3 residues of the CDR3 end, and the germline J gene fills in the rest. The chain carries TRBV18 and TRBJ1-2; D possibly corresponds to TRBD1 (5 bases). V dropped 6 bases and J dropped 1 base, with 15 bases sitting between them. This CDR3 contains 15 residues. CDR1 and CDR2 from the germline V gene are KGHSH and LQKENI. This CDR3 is CASSGAGQNNYGYTF. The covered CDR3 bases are TGTGCCAGCTCTGGCGCAGGACAAAATAACTATGGC.

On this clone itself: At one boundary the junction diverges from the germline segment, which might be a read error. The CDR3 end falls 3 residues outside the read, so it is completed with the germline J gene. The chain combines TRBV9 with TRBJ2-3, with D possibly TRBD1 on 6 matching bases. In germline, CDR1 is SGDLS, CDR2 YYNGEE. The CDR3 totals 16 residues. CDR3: CASTVGVGGRTDTQYF. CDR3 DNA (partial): TGTGCCAGCACCGTAGGTGTAGGGGGAAGGACAGATACG.

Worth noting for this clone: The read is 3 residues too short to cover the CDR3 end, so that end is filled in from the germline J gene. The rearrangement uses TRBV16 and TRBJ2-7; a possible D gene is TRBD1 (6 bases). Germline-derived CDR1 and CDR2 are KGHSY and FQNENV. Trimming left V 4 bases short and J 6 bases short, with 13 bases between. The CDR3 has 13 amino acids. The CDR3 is CASSPRTEGEQYF. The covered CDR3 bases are TGTGCCAGCAGCCCCCGGACAGAAGGCGAG.

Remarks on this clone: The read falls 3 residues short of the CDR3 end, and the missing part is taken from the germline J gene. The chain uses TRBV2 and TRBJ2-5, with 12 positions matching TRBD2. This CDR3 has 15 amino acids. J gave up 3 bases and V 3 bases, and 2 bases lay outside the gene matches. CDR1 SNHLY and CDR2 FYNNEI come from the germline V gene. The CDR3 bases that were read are TGTGCCAGCAGTGATTGGACTAGCGGGAAAGAGACC. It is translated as CASSDWTSGKET. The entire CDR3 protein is CASSDWTSGKETQYF.

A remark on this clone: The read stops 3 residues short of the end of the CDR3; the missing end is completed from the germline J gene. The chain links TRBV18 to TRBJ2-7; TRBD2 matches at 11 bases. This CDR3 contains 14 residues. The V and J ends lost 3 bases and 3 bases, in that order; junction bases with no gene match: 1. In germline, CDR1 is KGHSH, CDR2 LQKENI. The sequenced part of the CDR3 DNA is TGTGCCAGCTCACCCGGGACTAGCGGCTACGAG. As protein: CASSPGTSGYE. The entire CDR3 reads CASSPGTSGYEQYF.

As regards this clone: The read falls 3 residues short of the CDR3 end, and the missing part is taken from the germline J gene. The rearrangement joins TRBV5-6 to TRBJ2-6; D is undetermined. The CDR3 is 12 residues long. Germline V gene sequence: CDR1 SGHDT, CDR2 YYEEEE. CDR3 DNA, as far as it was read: TGTGCCAGCAGCTTGGCTGCAGGCATC. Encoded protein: CASSLAAGI. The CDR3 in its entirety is CASSLAAGILTF.

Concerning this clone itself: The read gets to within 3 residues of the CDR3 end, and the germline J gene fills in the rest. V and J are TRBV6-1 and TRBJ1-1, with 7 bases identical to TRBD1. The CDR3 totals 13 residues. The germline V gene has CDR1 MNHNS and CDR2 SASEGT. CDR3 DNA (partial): TGTGCCAGCAGTGACGTAGGGACAGTAGAA. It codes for CASSDVGTVE. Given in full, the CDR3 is CASSDVGTVEAFF.

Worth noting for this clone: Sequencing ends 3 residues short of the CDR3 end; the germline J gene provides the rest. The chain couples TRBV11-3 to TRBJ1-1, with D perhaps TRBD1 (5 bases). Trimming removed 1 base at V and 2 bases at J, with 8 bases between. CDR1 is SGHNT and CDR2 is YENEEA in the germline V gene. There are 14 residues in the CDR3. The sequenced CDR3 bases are TGTGCCAGCAGCTTAGGGGGGGGAAACACTGAA. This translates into CASSLGGGNTE. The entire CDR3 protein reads CASSLGGGNTEAFF.

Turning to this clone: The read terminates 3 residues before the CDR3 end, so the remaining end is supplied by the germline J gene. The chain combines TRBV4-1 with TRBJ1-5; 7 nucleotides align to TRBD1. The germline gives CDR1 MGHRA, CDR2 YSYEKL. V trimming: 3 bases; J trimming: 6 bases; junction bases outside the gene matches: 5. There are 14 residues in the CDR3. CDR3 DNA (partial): TGCGCCAGCAGCCATCGACAGGGCAGTCAGCCC. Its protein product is CASSHRQGSQP. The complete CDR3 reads CASSHRQGSQPQHF.

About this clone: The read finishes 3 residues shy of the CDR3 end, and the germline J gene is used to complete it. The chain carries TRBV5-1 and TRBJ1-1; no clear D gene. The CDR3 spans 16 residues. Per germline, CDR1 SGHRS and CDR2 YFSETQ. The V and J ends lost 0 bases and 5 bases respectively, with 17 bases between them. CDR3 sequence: CASSLEVGATRTEAFF. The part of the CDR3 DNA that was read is TGCGCCAGCAGCTTGGAAGTCGGAGCGACGCGTACTGAA.

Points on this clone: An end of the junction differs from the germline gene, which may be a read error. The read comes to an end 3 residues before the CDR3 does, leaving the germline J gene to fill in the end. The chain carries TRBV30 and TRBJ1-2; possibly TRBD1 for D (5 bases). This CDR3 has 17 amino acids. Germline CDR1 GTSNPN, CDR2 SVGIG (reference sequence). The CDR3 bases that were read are TGTGCCTGGAGTGTGGGACTAGCGGGAGTTCGGGGGTATGAC. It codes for CAWSVGLAGVRGYD. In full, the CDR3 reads CAWSVGLAGVRGYDYTF.

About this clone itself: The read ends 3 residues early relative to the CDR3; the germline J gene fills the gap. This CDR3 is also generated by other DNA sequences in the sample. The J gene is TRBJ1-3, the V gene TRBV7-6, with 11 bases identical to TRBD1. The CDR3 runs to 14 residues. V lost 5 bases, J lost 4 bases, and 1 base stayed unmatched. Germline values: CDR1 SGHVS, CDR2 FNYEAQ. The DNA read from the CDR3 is TGTGCCAGCAGCCGGACAGGGGGCGGAAACACC. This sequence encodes CASSRTGGGNT. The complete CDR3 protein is CASSRTGGGNTIYF.

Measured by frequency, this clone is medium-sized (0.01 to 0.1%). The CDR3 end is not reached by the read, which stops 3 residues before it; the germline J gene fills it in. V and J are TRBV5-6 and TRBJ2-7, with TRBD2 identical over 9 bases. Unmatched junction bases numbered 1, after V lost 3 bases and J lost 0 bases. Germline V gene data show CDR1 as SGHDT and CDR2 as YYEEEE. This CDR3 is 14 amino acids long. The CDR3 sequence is CASSSGLASYEQYF. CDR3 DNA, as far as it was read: TGTGCCAGCAGCTCGGGACTAGCCTCCTACGAG.

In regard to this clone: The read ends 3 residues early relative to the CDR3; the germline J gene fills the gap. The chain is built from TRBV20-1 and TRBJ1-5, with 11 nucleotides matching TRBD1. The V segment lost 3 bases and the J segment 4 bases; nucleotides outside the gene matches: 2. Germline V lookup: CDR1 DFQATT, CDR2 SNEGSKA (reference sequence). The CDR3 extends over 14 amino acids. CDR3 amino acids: CSASGTGGNQPQHF. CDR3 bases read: TGCAGTGCTAGCGGGACAGGGGGGAATCAGCCC.

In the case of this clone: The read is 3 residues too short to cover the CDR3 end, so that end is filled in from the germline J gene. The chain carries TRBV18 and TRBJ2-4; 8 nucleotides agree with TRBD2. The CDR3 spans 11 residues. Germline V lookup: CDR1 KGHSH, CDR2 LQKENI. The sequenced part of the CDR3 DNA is TGTGCCAGCTCACCCGGGGGGGGT. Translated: CASSPGGG. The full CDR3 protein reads CASSPGGGQYF.

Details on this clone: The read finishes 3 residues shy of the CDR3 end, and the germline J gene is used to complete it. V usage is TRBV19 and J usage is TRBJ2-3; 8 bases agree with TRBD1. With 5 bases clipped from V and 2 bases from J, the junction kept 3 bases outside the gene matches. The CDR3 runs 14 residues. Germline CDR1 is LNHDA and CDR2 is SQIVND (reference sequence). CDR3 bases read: TGTGCCAGTAGTCGGACAGGGATCACAGATACG. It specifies CASSRTGITDT. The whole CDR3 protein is CASSRTGITDTQYF.

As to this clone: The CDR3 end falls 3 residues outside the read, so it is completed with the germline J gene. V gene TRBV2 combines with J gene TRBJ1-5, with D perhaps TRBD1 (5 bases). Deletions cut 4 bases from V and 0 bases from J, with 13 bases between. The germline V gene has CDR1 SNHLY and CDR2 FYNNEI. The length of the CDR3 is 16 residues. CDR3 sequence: CASSGSRQNSNQPQHF. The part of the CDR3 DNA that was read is TGTGCCAGCAGTGGCTCTAGACAGAATAGCAATCAGCCC. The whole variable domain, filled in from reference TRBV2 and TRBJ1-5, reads EPEVTQTPSHQVTQMGQEVILRCVPISNHLYFYWYRQILGQKVEFLVSFYNNEISEKSEIFDDQFSVERPDGSNFTLKIRSTKLEDSAMYFCASSGSRQNSNQPQHFGDGTRLSIL.

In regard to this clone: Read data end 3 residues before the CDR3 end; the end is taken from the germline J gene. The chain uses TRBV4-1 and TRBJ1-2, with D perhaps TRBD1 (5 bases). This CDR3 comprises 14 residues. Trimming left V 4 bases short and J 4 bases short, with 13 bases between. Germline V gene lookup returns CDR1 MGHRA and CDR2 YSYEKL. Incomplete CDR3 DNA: TGCGCCAGCAGCCGACCGGACACCTTCTATGGC. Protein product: CASSRPDTFYG. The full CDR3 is CASSRPDTFYGYTF.

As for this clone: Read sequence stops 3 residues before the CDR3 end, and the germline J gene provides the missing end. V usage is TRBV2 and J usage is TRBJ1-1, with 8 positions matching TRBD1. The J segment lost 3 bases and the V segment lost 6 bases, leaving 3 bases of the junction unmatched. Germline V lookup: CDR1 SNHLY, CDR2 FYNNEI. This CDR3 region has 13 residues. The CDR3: CASRRQGYTEAFF. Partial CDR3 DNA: TGTGCCAGCAGGCGACAGGGGTACACTGAA. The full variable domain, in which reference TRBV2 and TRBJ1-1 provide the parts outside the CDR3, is EPEVTQTPSHQVTQMGQEVILRCVPISNHLYFYWYRQILGQKVEFLVSFYNNEISEKSEIFDDQFSVERPDGSNFTLKIRSTKLEDSAMYFCASRRQGYTEAFFGQGTRLTVV.

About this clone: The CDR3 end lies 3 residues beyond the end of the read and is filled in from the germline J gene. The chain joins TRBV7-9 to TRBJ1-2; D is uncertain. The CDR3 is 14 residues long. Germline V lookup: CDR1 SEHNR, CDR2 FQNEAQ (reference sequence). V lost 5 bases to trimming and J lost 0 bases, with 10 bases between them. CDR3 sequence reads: CASSPRQANYGYTF. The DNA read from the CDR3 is TGTGCCAGCAGCCCGAGGCAAGCTAACTATGGC.

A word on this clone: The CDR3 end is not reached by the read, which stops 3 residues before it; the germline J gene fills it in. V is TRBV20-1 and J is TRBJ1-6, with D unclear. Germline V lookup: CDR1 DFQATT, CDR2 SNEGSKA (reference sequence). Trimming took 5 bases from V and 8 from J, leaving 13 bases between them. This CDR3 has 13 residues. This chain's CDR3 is CSAAGRGHSPLHF. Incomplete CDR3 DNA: TGCAGTGCTGCGGGCCGAGGCCATTCACCC.

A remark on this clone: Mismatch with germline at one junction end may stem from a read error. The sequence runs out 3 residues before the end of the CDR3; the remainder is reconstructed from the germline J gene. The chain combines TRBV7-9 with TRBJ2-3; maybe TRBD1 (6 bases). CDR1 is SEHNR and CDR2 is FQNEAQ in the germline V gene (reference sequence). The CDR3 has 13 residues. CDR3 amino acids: CASGTYSTDAQYF. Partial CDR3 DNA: TGTGCCAGCGGGACATACAGCACAGATGCG.